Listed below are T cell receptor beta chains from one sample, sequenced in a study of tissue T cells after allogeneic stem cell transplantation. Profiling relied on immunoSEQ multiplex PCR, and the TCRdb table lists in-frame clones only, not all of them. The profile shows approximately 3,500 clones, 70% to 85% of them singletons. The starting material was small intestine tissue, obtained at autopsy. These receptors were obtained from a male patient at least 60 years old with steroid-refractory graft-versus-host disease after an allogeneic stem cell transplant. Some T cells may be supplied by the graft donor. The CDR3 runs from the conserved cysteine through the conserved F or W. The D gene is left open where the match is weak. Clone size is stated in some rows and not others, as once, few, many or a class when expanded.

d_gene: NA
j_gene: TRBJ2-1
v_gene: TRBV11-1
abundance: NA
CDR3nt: TGTGCCAGCAGCCGGACGGACCTCTACAATGAGCGGTTCTTC
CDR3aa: CASSRTDLYNERFF

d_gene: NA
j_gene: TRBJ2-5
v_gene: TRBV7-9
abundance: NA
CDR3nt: TGTGCCAGCAGCTTAGTTGGCGCCCAGGTGGAGACCCAGTACTTC
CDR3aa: CASSLVGAQVETQYF

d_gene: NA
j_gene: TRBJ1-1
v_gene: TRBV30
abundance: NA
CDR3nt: TGTGCCTGGAGTGTACTTCTAGGGGCGAAGACTGAAGCTTTCTTT
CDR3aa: CAWSVLLGAKTEAFF

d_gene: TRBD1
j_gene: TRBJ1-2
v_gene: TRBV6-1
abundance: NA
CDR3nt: TGTGCCAGCAGTGAACACCAGCCGGGACAGGGGTATGGCTACACCTTC
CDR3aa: CASSEHQPGQGYGYTF

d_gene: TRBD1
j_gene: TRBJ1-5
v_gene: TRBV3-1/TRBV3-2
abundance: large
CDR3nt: TGTGCCAGCTCTACAGGGGATGTGGGCAATCAGCCCCAGCATTTT
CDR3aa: CASSTGDVGNQPQHF

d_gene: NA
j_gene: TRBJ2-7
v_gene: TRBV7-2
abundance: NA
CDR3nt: TGTGCCAGCAGCCCCCGGGACGGATCCTACGAGCAGTACTTC
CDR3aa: CASSPRDGSYEQYF

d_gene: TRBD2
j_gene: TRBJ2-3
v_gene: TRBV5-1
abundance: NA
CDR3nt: TGCGCCAGCGGCCCGACTAGCGGGGCCCCAGATACGCAGTATTTT
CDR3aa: CASGPTSGAPDTQYF

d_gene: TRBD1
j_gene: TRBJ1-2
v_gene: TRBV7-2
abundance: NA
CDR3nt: TGTGCCAGCAGCTTACAATCGGGGACAGGGTTTAACTATGGCTACACCTTC
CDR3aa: CASSLQSGTGFNYGYTF

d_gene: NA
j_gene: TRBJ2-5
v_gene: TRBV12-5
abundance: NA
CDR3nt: TGTGCTAGTGGTCTCGGGGACACGGAGACCCAGTACTTC
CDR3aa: CASGLGDTETQYF

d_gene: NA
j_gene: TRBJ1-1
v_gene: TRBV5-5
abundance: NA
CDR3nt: TGTGCCAGCAGCTTGGCCCCGTCGGGCACTGAAGCTTTCTTT
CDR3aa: CASSLAPSGTEAFF

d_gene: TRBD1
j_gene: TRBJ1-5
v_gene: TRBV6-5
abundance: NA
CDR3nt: TGTGCCAGCAGTTGGGACAGGGGGCCAGGGCAGCCCCAGCATTTT
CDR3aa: CASSWDRGPGQPQHF

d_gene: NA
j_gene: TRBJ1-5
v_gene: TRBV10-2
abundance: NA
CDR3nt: TGCGCCAGCAGTGAGTGGGGTCAGCCCCAGCATTTT
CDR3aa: CASSEWGQPQHF

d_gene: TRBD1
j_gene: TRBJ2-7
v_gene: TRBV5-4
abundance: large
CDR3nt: TGTGCCAGCAAGGGGACAGGGGAACACGAGCAGTACTTC
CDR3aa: CASKGTGEHEQYF

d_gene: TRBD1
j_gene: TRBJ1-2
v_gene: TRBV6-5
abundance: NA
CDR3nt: TGTGCCAGCAGGGGGACAGGGGATTACTATGGCTACACCTTC
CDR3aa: CASRGTGDYYGYTF

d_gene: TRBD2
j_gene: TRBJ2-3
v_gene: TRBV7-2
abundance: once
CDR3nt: TGTGCCAGCAGCTTCTCAGCGGGGGGCACAGATACGCAGTATTTT
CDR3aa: CASSFSAGGTDTQYF

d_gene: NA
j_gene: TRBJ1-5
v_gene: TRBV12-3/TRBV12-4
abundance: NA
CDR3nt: TGTGCCAGCAGGAATAGCAATCAGCCCCAGCATTTT
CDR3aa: CASRNSNQPQHF

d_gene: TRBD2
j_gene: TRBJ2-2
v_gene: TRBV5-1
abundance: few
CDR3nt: TGCGCCAGCACCTCCCTAGCGGGGACGGAGCTGTTTTTT
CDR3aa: CASTSLAGTELFF